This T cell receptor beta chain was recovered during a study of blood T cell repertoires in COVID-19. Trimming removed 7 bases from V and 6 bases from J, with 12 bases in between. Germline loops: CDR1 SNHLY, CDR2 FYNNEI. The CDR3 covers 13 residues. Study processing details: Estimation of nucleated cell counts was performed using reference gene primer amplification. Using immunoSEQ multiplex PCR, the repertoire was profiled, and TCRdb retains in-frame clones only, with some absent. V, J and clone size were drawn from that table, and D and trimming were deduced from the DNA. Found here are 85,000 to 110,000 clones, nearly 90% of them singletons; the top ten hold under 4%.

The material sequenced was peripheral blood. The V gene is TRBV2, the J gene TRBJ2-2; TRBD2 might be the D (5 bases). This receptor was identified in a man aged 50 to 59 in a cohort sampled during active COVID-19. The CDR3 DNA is TGTGCCAGCACCATAACTAGGGCCGGGGAGCTGTTTTTT. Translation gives CASTITRAGELFF.